This T cell receptor beta chain is drawn from a study of cytomegalovirus exposure and HLA in healthy donors. Germline V lookup: CDR1 SGHTA, CDR2 FQGNSA. V lost 5 bases and J 0 bases, leaving 8 bases between the germline ends. CDR3 length: 15 amino acids. Assay used: immunoSEQ multiplex PCR; TCRdb lists only in-frame clones, some missing. Here the sample spans more than 65,000 clones, around 96% being singletons. Input material: PBMCs. This TCR derives from a woman between 18 and 29 years old in good health and CMV-seronegative. The J gene is TRBJ2-6, the V gene TRBV7-2; D possibly corresponds to TRBD2 (5 bases). The CDR3 sequence: CASSPTSSGANVLTF. Here the CDR3 DNA reads TGTGCCAGCAGCCCCACTAGCTCTGGGGCCAACGTCCTGACTTTC.